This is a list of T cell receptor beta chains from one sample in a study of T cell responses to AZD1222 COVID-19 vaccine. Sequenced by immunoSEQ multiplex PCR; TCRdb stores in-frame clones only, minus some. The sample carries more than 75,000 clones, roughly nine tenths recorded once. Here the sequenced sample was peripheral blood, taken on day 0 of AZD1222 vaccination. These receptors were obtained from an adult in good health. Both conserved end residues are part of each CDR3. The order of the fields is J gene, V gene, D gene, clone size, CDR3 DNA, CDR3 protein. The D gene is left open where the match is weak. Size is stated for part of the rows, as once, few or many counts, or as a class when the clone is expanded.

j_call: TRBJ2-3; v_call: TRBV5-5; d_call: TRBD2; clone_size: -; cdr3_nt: TGTGCCAGCAGCTTGGAGGTTTTTAGGACTAGCCGTACCGCAGATACGCAGTATTTT; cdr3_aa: CASSLEVFRTSRTADTQYF
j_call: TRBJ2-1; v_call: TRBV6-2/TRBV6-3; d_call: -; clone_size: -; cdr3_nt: TGTGCCAGCAGTGAGCAACACAATGAGCAGTTCTTC; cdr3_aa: CASSEQHNEQFF
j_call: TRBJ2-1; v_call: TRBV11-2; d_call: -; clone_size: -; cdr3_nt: TGTGCCAGCAGCTCGGGGCCGGACAGCGCCTACAATGAGCAGTTCTTC; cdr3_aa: CASSSGPDSAYNEQFF
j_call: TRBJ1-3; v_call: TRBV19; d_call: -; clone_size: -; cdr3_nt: TGTGCCAGTGGCTCTGGAAACACCATATATTTT; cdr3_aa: CASGSGNTIYF
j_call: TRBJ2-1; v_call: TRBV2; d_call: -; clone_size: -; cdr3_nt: TGTGCCAGCAGTGATGGCCCAGGCTCCTACAATGAGCAGTTCTTC; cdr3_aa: CASSDGPGSYNEQFF
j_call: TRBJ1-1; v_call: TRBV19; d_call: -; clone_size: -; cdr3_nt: TGTGCCAGTAGTTCCAGCACGGTCGCTTTCTTT; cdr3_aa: CASSSSTVAFF
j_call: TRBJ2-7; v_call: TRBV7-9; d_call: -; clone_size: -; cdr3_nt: TGTGCCAGCAGTCCGTACCAGGGGTTGGGTTGGTCCTACGAGCAGTACTTC; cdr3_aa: CASSPYQGLGWSYEQYF
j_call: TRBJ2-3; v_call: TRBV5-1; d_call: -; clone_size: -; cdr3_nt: TGCGCCAGCAGCCAGGGGAACAGTGGACTCACAGATACGCAGTATTTT; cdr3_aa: CASSQGNSGLTDTQYF
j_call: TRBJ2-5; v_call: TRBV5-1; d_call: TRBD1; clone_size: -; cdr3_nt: TGCGCCAGCAGCTTGGAAGGGACAGGGGTACAAGAGACCCAGTACTTC; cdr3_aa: CASSLEGTGVQETQYF
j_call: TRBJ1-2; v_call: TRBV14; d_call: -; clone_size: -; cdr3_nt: TGTGCCAGCGGAGAACAGCCCTATGGCTACACCTTC; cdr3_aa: CASGEQPYGYTF
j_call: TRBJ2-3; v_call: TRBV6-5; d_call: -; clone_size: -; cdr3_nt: TGTGCCAGCAGCCCCAGACGGCGCACAGATACGCAGTATTTT; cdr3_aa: CASSPRRRTDTQYF
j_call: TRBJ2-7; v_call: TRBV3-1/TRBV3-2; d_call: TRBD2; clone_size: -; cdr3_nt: TGTGCCAGCAGTTCTAGCGGCTACGAGCAGTACTTC; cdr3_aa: CASSSSGYEQYF
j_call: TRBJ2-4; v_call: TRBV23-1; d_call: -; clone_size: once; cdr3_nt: TGCGCCAGCAGTCACAGGGGAGAGGCCAAAAACATTCAGTACTTC; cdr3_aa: CASSHRGEAKNIQYF
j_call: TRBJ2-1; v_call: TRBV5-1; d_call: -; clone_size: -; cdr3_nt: TGCGCCAGCAGCTCCGGGTCCTCCGATGAGCAGTTCTTC; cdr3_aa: CASSSGSSDEQFF
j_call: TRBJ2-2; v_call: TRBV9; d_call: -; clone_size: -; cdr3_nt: TGTGCCAGCAGAGAACTAGGCACCGGGGAGCTGTTTTTT; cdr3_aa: CASRELGTGELFF
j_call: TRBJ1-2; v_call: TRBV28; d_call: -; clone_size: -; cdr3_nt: TGTGCCAGCAGTTTGCGGGAGTATGGCTACACCTTC; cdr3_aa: CASSLREYGYTF
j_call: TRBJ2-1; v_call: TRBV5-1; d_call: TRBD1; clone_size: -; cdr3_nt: TGCGCCAGCAGCTTGGAAGCGACAGGGAGCCATGAGCAGTTCTTC; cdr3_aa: CASSLEATGSHEQFF
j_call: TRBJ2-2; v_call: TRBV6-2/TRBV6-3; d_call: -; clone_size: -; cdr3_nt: TGTGCCAGCAGTTACGAATTGGCGGGGACAAACACCGGGGAGCTGTTTTTT; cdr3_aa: CASSYELAGTNTGELFF
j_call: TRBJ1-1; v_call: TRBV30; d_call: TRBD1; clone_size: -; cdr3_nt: TGTGCCTTTTCACCGGGACAGGGGTGGTTGGGCACTGAAGCTTTCTTT; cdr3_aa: CAFSPGQGWLGTEAFF
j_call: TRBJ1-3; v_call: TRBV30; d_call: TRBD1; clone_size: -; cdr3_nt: TGTGCCTGGGGGACAGGGGCTGGAAACACCATATATTTT; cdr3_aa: CAWGTGAGNTIYF
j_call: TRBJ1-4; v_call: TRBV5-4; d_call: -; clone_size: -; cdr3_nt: TGTGCCAGCAGCTTGAGGACGGATGAAAAACTGTTTTTT; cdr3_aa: CASSLRTDEKLFF
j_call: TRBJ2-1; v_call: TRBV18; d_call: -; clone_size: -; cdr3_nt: TGTGCCAGCTCACCTCAGGGATATGAGCAGTTCTTC; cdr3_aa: CASSPQGYEQFF
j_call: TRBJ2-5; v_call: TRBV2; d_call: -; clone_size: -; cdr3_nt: TGTGCCAGCAGTGAGACCCCGGGGTTCGGTGAGACCCAGTACTTC; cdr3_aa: CASSETPGFGETQYF
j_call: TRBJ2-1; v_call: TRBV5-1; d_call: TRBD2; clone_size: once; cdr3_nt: TGCGCCAGCAGCCGCACTAGCGGGGGTGCCTACAATGAGCAGTTCTTC; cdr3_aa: CASSRTSGGAYNEQFF
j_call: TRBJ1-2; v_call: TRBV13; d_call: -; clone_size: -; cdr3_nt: TGTGCCAGCAGCTTGGACATTACTGCGGGCTACACCTTC; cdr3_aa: CASSLDITAGYTF
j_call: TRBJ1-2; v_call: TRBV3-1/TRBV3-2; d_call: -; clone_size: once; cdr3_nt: TGTGCCAGCAGCCGGAAACCCGGGAGCTATGGCTACACCTTC; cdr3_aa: CASSRKPGSYGYTF
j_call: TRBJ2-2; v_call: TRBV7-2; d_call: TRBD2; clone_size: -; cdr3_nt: TGTGCCAGCAGCCCCTCTAGCGGGGTAGGAGCCGGGGAGCTGTTTTTT; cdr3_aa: CASSPSSGVGAGELFF
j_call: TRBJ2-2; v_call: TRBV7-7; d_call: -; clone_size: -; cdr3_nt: TGTGCTAGCAGCTTGGGCAGGCAGAGAAACACCGGGGAGCTGTTTTTT; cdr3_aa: CASSLGRQRNTGELFF
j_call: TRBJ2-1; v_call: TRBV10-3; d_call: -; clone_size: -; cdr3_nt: TGTGCCATCAGTGAGTTTCAGACAGGAAGCTCCTACAATGAGCAGTTCTTC; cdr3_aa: CAISEFQTGSSYNEQFF
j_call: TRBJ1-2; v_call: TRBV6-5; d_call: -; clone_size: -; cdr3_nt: TGTGCCAGCAGTTATCTAGAGAGCCTATCTAACTATGGCTACACCTTC; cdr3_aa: CASSYLESLSNYGYTF
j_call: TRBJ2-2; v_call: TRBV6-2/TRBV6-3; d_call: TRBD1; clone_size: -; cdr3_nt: TGTGCCAGCAGTTACTCGACGGCTGGACAGGGTGGGCTGTTTTTT; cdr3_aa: CASSYSTAGQGGLFF
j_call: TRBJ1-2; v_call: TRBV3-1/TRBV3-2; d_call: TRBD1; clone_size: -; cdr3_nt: TGTGCCAGCAGTCGAACGACCGGGACAGGGGCCTATGGCTACACCTTC; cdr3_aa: CASSRTTGTGAYGYTF
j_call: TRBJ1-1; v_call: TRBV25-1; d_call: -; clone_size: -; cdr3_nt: TGTGCCAGCAGTGAATTCGGGAACACTGAAGCTTTCTTT; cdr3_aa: CASSEFGNTEAFF
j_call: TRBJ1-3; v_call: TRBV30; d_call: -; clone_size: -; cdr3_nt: TGTGCCTGGAGACGGTTGAAGATCTCTGGAAACACCATATATTTT; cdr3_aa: CAWRRLKISGNTIYF
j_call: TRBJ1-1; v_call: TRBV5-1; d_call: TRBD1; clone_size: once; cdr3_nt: TGCGCCAGCAGCGGCGGGACAGCCAACCCTGAAGCTTTCTTT; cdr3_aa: CASSGGTANPEAFF
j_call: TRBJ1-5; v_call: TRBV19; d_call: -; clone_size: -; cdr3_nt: TGTGCCAGTAGCGAATGGGAGTCCTATAGCAATCAGCCCCAGCATTTT; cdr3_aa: CASSEWESYSNQPQHF
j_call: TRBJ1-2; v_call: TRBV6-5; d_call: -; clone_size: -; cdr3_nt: TGTGCCAGCAGCCCCCTAGGGGGAGTAGGCTACACCTTC; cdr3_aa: CASSPLGGVGYTF
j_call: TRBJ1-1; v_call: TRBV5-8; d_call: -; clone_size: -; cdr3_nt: TGTGCCAGCAGCTACCGGGGGAGAGCGAACACTGAAGCTTTCTTT; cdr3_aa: CASSYRGRANTEAFF
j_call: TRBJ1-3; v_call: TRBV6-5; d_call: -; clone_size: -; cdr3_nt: TGTGCCAGCAGTTACTCGGGAGGGTGGGAGCGAAACACCATATATTTT; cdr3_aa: CASSYSGGWERNTIYF
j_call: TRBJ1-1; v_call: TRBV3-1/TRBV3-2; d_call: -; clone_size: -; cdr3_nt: TGTGCCAGCGCACCCAGGGTTTACACTGAAGCTTTCTTT; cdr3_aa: CASAPRVYTEAFF
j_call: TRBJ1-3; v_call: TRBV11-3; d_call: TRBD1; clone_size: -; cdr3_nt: TGTGCCAGCAGCTTAACAGGGGCTGGAAACACCATATATTTT; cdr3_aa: CASSLTGAGNTIYF
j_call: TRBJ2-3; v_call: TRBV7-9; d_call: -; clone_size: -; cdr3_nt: TGTGCCAGCACCAAAGGCCGGATCACAGATACGCAGTATTTT; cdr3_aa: CASTKGRITDTQYF